This T cell receptor beta chain was sequenced in a study of blood T cell repertoires in COVID-19. Study at large: The United States, Italy and Spain provided the acute and convalescent COVID-19 samples. Sample material is recorded as cDNA or gDNA derived from T cells, B-cell-depleted T cells, or PBMCs.

Germline CDR1 and CDR2: LNHDA and SQIVND (reference sequence). This CDR3 spans 15 amino acids. The germline V and J ends were trimmed by 5 bases and 5 bases, with 16 bases remaining between them. As handled by the study authors: Reference gene primer amplification yielded estimated nucleated cell counts. Assay: immunoSEQ multiplex PCR; the TCRdb copy retains only in-frame clones and omits some. D and trimming come from the DNA, and the V and J calls and clone size come from that table. The sample contains 40,000 to 45,000 clones, about 90% of which appear only once. Sequenced input: peripheral blood. The source of this sequence is a man in his fifties with active COVID-19. The rearrangement uses TRBV19 and TRBJ2-1; tentatively, D is TRBD2 (6 bases). CDR3 sequence (DNA): TGTGCCAGTAGTCCAAGTACAGCGGGTCACAATGAGCAGTTCTTC. Translated, it gives CASSPSTAGHNEQFF.